This T cell receptor (beta chain) was sequenced in a study of T cell clonality in common variable immunodeficiency. General study results and limits: Fewer TCRbeta clones were shared among CVID subjects than controls. CVID subjects showed higher TCRbeta clonality than healthy controls.

Trimming pared 0 bases from V and 9 bases from J, leaving 16 bases between. CDR1 SGHRS and CDR2 YFSETQ come from the germline V gene. This CDR3 has 15 amino acids. This clone has at least ten counts. Its antigen remains unidentified. Read coverage stops 3 residues before the CDR3 terminus; the germline J gene supplies the remainder. TCRdb keeps only in-frame clones here, not all; method: immunoSEQ multiplex PCR. There are more than 30,000 clones in the sample, none observed a single time. Material for sequencing was peripheral blood mononuclear cells. V usage is TRBV5-1 and J usage is TRBJ2-1, with D maybe TRBD2 (5 bases). This TCR was sampled from a person aged 18-70 years in good health. Incomplete CDR3 DNA: TGCGCCAGCAGCTTGGGCCTAGCTCCACAATTTGAG. The encoded protein is CASSLGLAPQFE. The complete CDR3 protein is CASSLGLAPQFEQFF.